This record concerns one T cell receptor beta chain sequence. Its cognate antigen is unknown. TCRdb independently ran MiXCR on the reads; one entry per CDR3 protein. The sample shows 150,000 or so distinct CDR3 sequences, about a quarter of them seen only once. The sample belongs to a study of T cell repertoires in cytomegalovirus infection. About the research overall: Public TCR beta signatures provided an indication of both CMV infection and a matching HLA type. General study points: Cumulative public TCR beta family frequency identified CMV carriers with the relevant HLA. Dominating the ex vivo response were HLA-C-restricted CMV-specific TCR beta clonotypes.

The CDR3 extends over 12 amino acids. CDR1 is MDHEN and CDR2 is SYDVKM in the germline V gene. Deletions cut 8 bases from V and 6 bases from J, with 13 bases between. Input material: PBMCs. The clonotype comes from a human donor in good health (CMV status not recorded). Some clones in this sample may be carry-over from other donors' samples. The genes are TRBV28 and TRBJ1-1; D is unclear. CDR3: CASRPGVAEAFF. The CDR3 nucleotides are TGTGCCAGCCGCCCGGGTGTCGCTGAAGCTTTCTTT.